This TCR beta chain is drawn from a study of blood T cells in healthy people across ages. Study-level results: Naive T cell percentage and TCR beta diversity correlated strongly. Per million T cells, TCR beta diversity dropped about linearly as age rose.

The junction had 9 bases not matched to a gene; V was cut back by 4 bases and J by 5 bases. CDR3 length: 15 residues. The donors, aged roughly 6 to 95, were healthy Caucasians from Russia. Alongside a J-beta primer mix, a sample-barcoded 5' primer served in a second PCR lasting about 7 to 11 cycles. One entry per CDR3 protein, called by TCRdb with MiXCR from the 5' RACE reads. The sample consists of some 1.8 million distinct CDR3 sequences, about 39% of them appearing once. This clonotype appeared a single time. Its cognate antigen is unknown. Material: blood. The sequence was collected from a human donor in good health. The chain links TRBV12-3 or TRBV12-4 to TRBJ2-5, with 8 bases matching TRBD2. CDR3 sequence: CASSSERERGETQYF. Here the CDR3 DNA reads TGTGCCAGCAGTTCAGAGCGGGAGCGGGGTGAGACCCAGTACTTC.